The source of this TCR beta chain is a study of spatial heterogeneity in lung cancer. Study information: Samples were donated by 72 untreated early-stage non-small cell lung cancer patients. Sequencing of follow-up PBMC samples took place when they were available, at a median of about two years after resection.

Time point noted: blood at routine non-recurrence follow-up after resection. Sequencing was performed on whole RNA extracted from tumor and nontumor lung tissue, or from frozen PBMC, and the material was left unsorted. The CDR3 loop spans 19 amino acids. V dropped 6 bases and J dropped 1 base, with 25 bases sitting between them. Looked up from germline, CDR1 is MDHEN and CDR2 is SYDVKM. Each TCR cDNA molecule bore a unique molecular identifier. TCRdb reprocessed the 5' RACE reads with MiXCR, giving one entry per CDR3 protein. The sample has approximately 100,000 distinct CDR3 sequences; just under 20% are singletons. This clonotype turned up a few times.

The sample here was PBMCs, taken at follow-up. The rearrangement links TRBV28 to TRBJ1-5; perhaps TRBD1 as D (5 bases). This TCR came from a male donor with early-stage non-small cell lung cancer. The chain's CDR3 is CASSSNRLGVPRSNQPQHF. As DNA, the CDR3 is TGTGCCAGCAGCTCTAACAGGTTGGGGGTCCCAAGGAGCAATCAGCCCCAGCATTTT.